These 23 T cell receptor beta chains originate from one sample sequenced in a study of type 1 and type 2 diabetes patients. Genomic DNA was the PCR template. A primer set of 30 forward and 13 reverse primers amplified the CDR3. TCRdb fed the multiplex PCR reads into MiXCR, producing one record per CDR3 protein. The sample has some 250,000 distinct CDR3 sequences, more than 40% seen once. The material sequenced was peripheral blood mononuclear cells (PBMCs). All receptors derive from a man between 18 and 29 years old with type 2 diabetes.

Only a few counts were recorded for this clonotype. The chain combines TRBV27 with TRBJ1-5, with 7 bases identical to TRBD1. V shed 6 bases, J shed 5 bases, and the junction held 10 bases outside the gene matches. Germline V gene lookup returns CDR1 MNHEY and CDR2 SMNVEV (reference sequence). The CDR3 contains 15 residues. CDR3: CASRTYRGRDQPQHF. The CDR3 DNA sequence: TGTGCCAGCAGAACGTACAGGGGTAGGGATCAGCCCCAGCATTTT.

The rearrangement links TRBV2 to TRBJ2-5; TRBD1 matches at 12 bases. This CDR3 is 15 amino acids long. CDR1 and CDR2 (germline): SNHLY, FYNNEI. V was clipped by 4 bases and J by 5 bases; unmatched bases: 5. The CDR3: CASSVGTGGTETQYF. DNA of the CDR3: TGTGCCAGCAGTGTTGGGACAGGGGGCACGGAGACCCAGTACTTC. Drawing the rest from reference TRBV2 and TRBJ2-5, the complete variable domain is EPEVTQTPSHQVTQMGQEVILRCVPISNHLYFYWYRQILGQKVEFLVSFYNNEISEKSEIFDDQFSVERPDGSNFTLKIRSTKLEDSAMYFCASSVGTGGTETQYFGPGTRLLVL.

This sequence joins TRBV6-5 and TRBJ2-7, with 10 bases identical to TRBD1. This CDR3 has 14 residues. The J segment lost 3 bases and the V segment lost 7 bases, leaving 6 bases of the junction unmatched. Germline V lookup: CDR1 MNHEY, CDR2 SVGAGI. The DNA for the CDR3 is TGTGCCAGCAAGAGGGACAGGGGACTCTACGAGCAGTACTTC. Its translation is CASKRDRGLYEQYF.

The chain has TRBV12-3 or TRBV12-4 and TRBJ2-2; TRBD1 agrees at 10 bases. Trimming took 11 bases from V and 7 from J; bases not matched to a gene: 7. This CDR3 is built from 13 residues. The CDR3 is CASRQGAVGELFF. Written as DNA, the CDR3 is TGTGCCTCCCGACAGGGGGCAGTCGGGGAGCTGTTTTTT.

The chain couples TRBV9 to TRBJ2-6; tentative D call: TRBD1 (6 bases). Germline CDR1 and CDR2: SGDLS and YYNGEE. There are 19 residues in the CDR3. V lost 0 bases, J lost 0 bases, and 16 bases lay in between. CDR3 coding DNA: TGTGCCAGCAGCGTAGCTTCCAGGGACACTTACTCTGGGGCCAACGTCCTGACTTTC. Its protein is CASSVASRDTYSGANVLTF.

The chain combines TRBV7-3 with TRBJ1-6, with 8 nucleotides matching TRBD1. CDR1 and CDR2 (germline): SGHTA, FQGTGA. This CDR3 has 18 amino acids. V dropped 6 bases and J dropped 4; count of bases not matched to a gene: 14. CDR3 nucleotide sequence: TGTGCCAGCAGGCCCGCAGGGGGCCTCGATGATTATAATTCACCCCTCCACTTT. Its protein is CASRPAGGLDDYNSPLHF.

This clonotype was recorded a few times. The CDR3 nucleotides read TGTGCCAGCCTGGCCCGCTATGACTATGGCTACACCTTC. Protein product: CASLARYDYGYTF. V usage is TRBV19 and J usage is TRBJ1-2; D is unclear. V shed 9 bases and J shed 3 bases, with 14 bases lying between them. This CDR3 has 13 residues. Per germline, CDR1 LNHDA and CDR2 SQIVND (reference sequence).

The chain is built from TRBV24-1 and TRBJ2-1; D uncertain. The V end was cut by 1 base, the J end by 9 bases, with 12 bases between. The CDR3 runs 14 residues. Germline CDR1 reads KGHDR; CDR2 reads SFDVKD. The CDR3 here is CATSDLPEWSEQFF. DNA of the CDR3: TGTGCCACCAGTGATTTACCGGAGTGGAGTGAGCAGTTCTTC.

The chain employs TRBV20-1 and TRBJ2-7; 11 bases line up with TRBD2. The CDR3 totals 14 residues. Trimming cost V 6 bases and J 2 bases; bases outside gene matches: 6. CDR1 and CDR2 from the germline V gene are DFQATT and SNEGSKA (reference sequence). The CDR3 here is CSATTSGITYEQYF. CDR3 DNA: TGCAGTGCAACGACTAGCGGGATCACCTACGAGCAGTACTTC.

This clonotype was detected a few times. The V and J genes are TRBV10-3 and TRBJ1-5, with D tentatively TRBD1 (5 bases). CDR3 length: 14 residues. Trimming cost V 2 bases and J 4 bases, with 9 bases left between them. Germline V CDR1 and CDR2: ENHRY, SYGVKD. CDR3 nucleotides: TGTGCCATCAGTGAGGGGACGGGGAATCAGCCCCAGCATTTT. Its translation is CAISEGTGNQPQHF.

This clonotype was detected only a few times. The J gene is TRBJ2-3, the V gene TRBV24-1, with 10 nucleotides matching TRBD2. Germline-derived CDR1 and CDR2 are KGHDR and SFDVKD. The CDR3 has 15 residues. V lost 4 bases, J lost 5 bases, and 5 bases stayed unmatched. CDR3 sequence: CATSESSGSGDTQYF. Written as DNA, the CDR3 is TGTGCCACCAGTGAGTCTAGCGGGAGTGGAGATACGCAGTATTTT.

A remark on this clonotype: This sequence may be a read error, since a much larger clone differs from it by one base. The chain is built from TRBV15 and TRBJ2-7; 10 bases match TRBD2. Germline V lookup: CDR1 LNHNV, CDR2 YYDKDF (reference sequence). V was clipped by 1 base and J by 6 bases; unmatched bases: 6. The CDR3 sequence is 15 residues long. The CDR3 here is CATSRGASGRGEQYF. The CDR3 DNA follows: TGTGCCACCAGCAGAGGTGCTAGCGGGAGAGGCGAGCAGTACTTC.

The chain recombines TRBV19 with TRBJ1-2, with no clear D. The germline V gene encodes CDR1 LNHDA and CDR2 SQIVND (reference sequence). CDR3 length: 13 residues. Between the trimmed V and J ends, which lost 5 bases and 4 bases, there was a span of 11 bases. CDR3 DNA: TGTGCCAGTAGTGAACAGTCCCCCTATGGCTACACCTTC. Protein sequence: CASSEQSPYGYTF.

The chain couples TRBV5-1 to TRBJ1-2; TRBD1 might be the D (5 bases). The CDR3 extends over 12 amino acids. Per germline, CDR1 SGHRS and CDR2 YFSETQ. Trimming removed 4 bases at V and 6 bases at J, with 10 bases between. The CDR3: CASSDQGDGYTF. Here the CDR3 DNA reads TGCGCCAGCAGCGATCAGGGCGATGGCTACACCTTC.

The gene calls are TRBV19 and TRBJ2-2, with D unclear. The CDR3 length is 14 residues. Per the germline V gene, CDR1 is LNHDA and CDR2 is SQIVND (reference sequence). V lost 7 bases and J lost 0, with 9 bases in between. CDR3 coding DNA: TGTGCCAGTATACGACAACCGAACACCGGGGAGCTGTTTTTT. Its translation: CASIRQPNTGELFF. The full variable domain, with the rest looked up from reference TRBV19 and TRBJ2-2, is DGGITQSPKYLFRKEGQNVTLSCEQNLNHDAMYWYRQDPGQGLRLIYYSQIVNDFQKGDIAEGYSVSREKKESFPLTVTSAQKNPTAFYLCASIRQPNTGELFFGEGSRLTVL.

The chain is built from TRBV4-3 and TRBJ1-5; a possible D gene is TRBD1 (5 bases). Between the trimmed V and J ends, which lost 1 base and 3 bases, there was a span of 13 bases. Germline values: CDR1 LGHNA, CDR2 YSLEER. CDR3 length: 16 amino acids. CDR3 residues: CASSQATVQNNQPQHF. The CDR3 DNA reads TGCGCCAGCAGCCAAGCGACAGTACAGAACAATCAGCCCCAGCATTTT.

The CDR3 sequence is CATSRRIGFERGDTDTQYF. DNA for the CDR3: TGTGCCACCAGCAGGCGGATAGGTTTTGAGCGGGGGGACACAGATACGCAGTATTTT. The chain combines TRBV15 with TRBJ2-3, with 9 bases that match TRBD2. V gave up 3 bases and J gave up 2 bases; unmatched junction bases: 15. Germline V gene sequence: CDR1 LNHNV, CDR2 YYDKDF (reference sequence). The CDR3 has 19 residues.

This clonotype was detected a few times. The chain links TRBV12-5 to TRBJ2-5, with D perhaps TRBD1 or TRBD2 (6 bases each). The V gene lost 2 bases and the J gene lost 5 bases, with 15 bases spanning the gap. Germline V CDR1 and CDR2: LGHNT, FRNRAP. The CDR3 runs to 15 residues. The CDR3: CASGLNKGGSETQYF. The DNA of the CDR3 is TGTGCTAGTGGTTTGAATAAGGGGGGCTCGGAGACCCAGTACTTC.

This clonotype was counted once. With a much larger clone just one base away, this may be a read error. The chain couples TRBV10-3 to TRBJ2-5; 11 bases are a match to TRBD2. CDR1 is ENHRY, CDR2 SYGVKD, per germline. The CDR3 runs 13 residues. The CDR3: CAFSGLAGETQYF. CDR3 DNA sequence: TGTGCCTTCAGTGGACTAGCGGGAGAGACCCAGTACTTC.

The chain carries TRBV7-2 and TRBJ2-7, with TRBD2 matching 10 bases. V dropped 5 bases and J dropped 3; count of bases not matched to a gene: 10. This CDR3 region has 16 residues. Germline values: CDR1 SGHTA, CDR2 FQGNSA. The CDR3 protein is CASSNGLAEGSYEQYF. CDR3 in DNA: TGTGCCAGCAGCAACGGACTAGCGGAGGGGAGCTACGAGCAGTACTTC.

In its sample, this clonotype was seen a few times. The rearrangement joins TRBV7-8 to TRBJ1-2; D call uncertain. CDR1 SGHVS and CDR2 FQNEAQ come from the germline V gene. Trimming stripped 1 base from V and 5 bases from J, with 8 bases between. The CDR3 is 13 residues long. This CDR3 reads CASSLGDTYGYTF. As DNA, the CDR3 is TGTGCCAGCAGCTTAGGTGACACTTATGGCTACACCTTC. Full variable domain (remainder filled in from reference TRBV7-8 and TRBJ1-2): GAGVSQSPRYKVAKRGQDVALRCDPISGHVSLFWYQQALGQGPEFLTYFQNEAQLDKSGLPSDRFFAERPEGSVSTLKIQRTQQEDSAVYLCASSLGDTYGYTFGSGTRLTVV.

This clonotype turned up a few times. CDR3 nucleotides: TGTGCCACCAGCAGAGAAGCGGGCAGGGGAGGGTATGGCTACACCTTC. Its protein is CATSREAGRGGYGYTF. This chain uses TRBV15 with TRBJ1-2; D might be TRBD1 (6 bases). This CDR3 spans 16 amino acids. Between the trimmed V and J ends, which lost 0 bases and 5 bases, there was a span of 16 bases. The germline CDR1 and CDR2 sequences are LNHNV and YYDKDF (reference sequence).

This chain joins TRBV19 and TRBJ1-1; no reliable D call. Per the germline V gene, CDR1 is LNHDA and CDR2 is SQIVND (reference sequence). With 8 bases removed from V and 1 base from J, the gap between germline ends came to 8 bases. The CDR3 has 12 residues. In DNA, the CDR3 is TGTGCCAGTTTAGGAGAGAACACTGAAGCTTTCTTT. It codes for CASLGENTEAFF.